This T cell receptor beta chain stems from a study of identical twins (dated by TCRdb to the mid-2010s). Regarding the complete study: To test whether fetal clonotypes persist, the study used deep sequencing on TCR alpha and beta repertoires from monozygotic twins, unrelated adults of various ages, and cord blood. To rule out contamination, replicate twin experiments were performed at different times with different library preparation protocols.

Receptor amplification or capture employed 5' RACE. For sequencing, an Illumina HiSeq 2000 was employed. Template switching introduced a universal primer binding site; the final cDNA contained a unique molecular identifier, enabling accurate counting of TCR cDNA molecules. Specific primers in the conserved constant-segment region were used to synthesize first-strand cDNA for TCR alpha and beta chains. To control for contamination, every cDNA library carried two barcodes: a SMART-Mk sample barcode plus Illumina barcodes. Two successive PCR steps introduced TruSeq adapter sequences along with Illumina sample barcodes. TCR alpha and beta cDNA libraries were sequenced on the Illumina HiSeq platform with custom primers. As for the authors' bioinformatics: MiGEC processed the raw reads to extract unique molecular identifiers, while MiXCR was used to determine the CDR3 positions. Recombination models were inferred per individual with the repgenHMM and IGoR tools using an EM algorithm. The analysis of shared clonotypes was done with the tcR package in R, with sharing normalized by the product of cloneset sizes. Out-of-frame nonproductive sequences were analyzed to study raw recombination free of thymic and clonal selection effects. The raw public data were reprocessed by TCRdb itself: fastp quality trimming at Q25, MiXCR clonotype calling, in-frame beta chains only. Each CDR3 protein gets just one entry, which takes the most common genes and DNA from the rows behind it. In this record, the V and J calls reflect TCRdb's handling and not the investigators' own analysis. Within this sample are 310,000 or so distinct CDR3 sequences, with roughly 8.6% of them counted one time only. The top ten clones comprise 2.1% of the sample.

According to the germline V gene, CDR1 reads SGHRS and CDR2 reads YFSETQ. From the cysteine through the phenylalanine, the CDR3 covers 16 amino acids. The only DNA kept is the CDR3, 48 bases in frame from the first base. The junction shows trimming of 2 bases on V and 5 bases on J, and the gene matches do not reach 9 bases of it. Overall study results and their limits: The excess sharing between twins in beta out-of-frame sequences was weaker because fewer shared sequences reduced the signal-to-noise ratio. Zero-insertion analyses could be partly confounded by invariant T cells such as MAIT and iNKT, although diverse VJ usage argued against such confounding for most clonotypes. Fewer insertions were carried by abundant cord blood beta clonotypes; a weaker similar trend was observed in young adult naive repertoires, while no such trend was observed in memory repertoires. Recombination models systematically underestimated out-of-frame TCR alpha sharing in monozygotic twins but agreed with sharing between unrelated individuals. Because the same donors could not be followed over many years, the conclusions relied on cross-sectional statistical analysis. Out-of-frame TCR alpha sequences shared between twins showed an excess of low generation-probability sequences compared with coincidental sharing between unrelated individuals.

This clonotype appeared a few times. The antigen this receptor binds is unknown. No much larger clone is present one base from it, and per-base qualities are unavailable. Every donor was a healthy Caucasian. The twin cohort comprised three pairs of female monozygotic twins, all aged roughly 18 to 30 years. Miltenyi CD45RO+ enrichment and human naive T-cell isolation kits were used to isolate memory (CD45RO+) and naive T cells from PBMC. These data are also associated with another study on yellow fever vaccine responses in identical twins. Taken from the second paper: The T cell response to vaccination in identical twins was reported by the authors to appear partly convergent and partly personalized. In identical twins, the study followed T cell clones that responded to the vaccine with precision.

Sample: memory (CD45RO+) T cells sorted from blood. Per the publication, the cell subset or site label means: CD45RO+ enriched T cells. The clonotype originates from a young woman in good health. This chain is built from TRBV5-1 and TRBJ2-2; 7 central bases correspond to TRBD1. The CDR3 amino acid sequence is: CASSFITGAGTGELFF. The DNA sequence is given as TGCGCCAGCAGCTTTATTACAGGGGCTGGGACCGGGGAGCTGTTTTTT.